These T cell receptor beta chains were read from a single sample in a study of shared clonotypes between healthy human individuals. The table came from immunoSEQ multiplex PCR; TCRdb's copy has only in-frame clones and leaves some out. The sample contains 2,500,000 or so clones, roughly 90% of which appear only once. The sample comprised naive CD4+ T cells from PBMCs. The receptor set was obtained from a man aged 18 to 29 in good health. Some clones in this sample may be carry-over from other donors' samples. Both conserved end residues are part of each CDR3. The D gene is left open where the match is weak. A clone size is listed for some rows: how often the clone was seen (once, few, many), or a class if it is expanded.

v_call	d_call	clone_size	j_call	cdr3_aa	cdr3_nt
TRBV9	-	-	TRBJ2-1	CASSVASLSYNEQFF	TGTGCCAGCAGCGTAGCTAGTCTCTCATACAATGAGCAGTTCTTC
TRBV19	-	-	TRBJ2-5	CASSDDYRGETQYF	TGTGCCAGTAGTGACGACTACCGCGGTGAGACCCAGTACTTC
TRBV19	-	-	TRBJ2-7	CASSIRVPYEQYF	TGTGCCAGTAGTATACGTGTTCCCTACGAGCAGTACTTC
TRBV6-6	TRBD1	few	TRBJ1-1	CASSRGQGNTEAFF	TGTGCCAGCAGCCGAGGACAGGGGAACACTGAAGCTTTCTTT
TRBV5-6	TRBD2	-	TRBJ2-7	CASSFVGGTSFAEQYF	TGTGCCAGCAGCTTTGTTGGCGGGACTAGCTTCGCCGAGCAGTACTTC
TRBV9	TRBD2	-	TRBJ2-2	CASSVAGGASGELFF	TGTGCCAGCAGCGTAGCGGGAGGGGCTAGCGGGGAGCTGTTTTTT
TRBV30	TRBD1	-	TRBJ1-5	CAWAPPDRIYSNQPQHF	TGTGCCTGGGCGCCTCCGGACAGGATATATAGCAATCAGCCCCAGCATTTT
TRBV30	-	-	TRBJ1-2	CAWSPGPNYGYTF	TGTGCCTGGAGCCCCGGACCAAACTATGGCTACACCTTC
TRBV27	-	once	TRBJ2-7	CASSLRDRGPSGSKGVGGEQYF	TGTGCCAGCAGTCTCCGGGACAGGGGTCCTAGCGGGAGCAAAGGGGTCGGAGGCGAGCAGTACTTC
TRBV6-1	-	once	TRBJ2-7	CASTQTVYEQYF	TGTGCCAGCACCCAGACGGTCTACGAGCAGTACTTC
TRBV7-2	TRBD1	-	TRBJ2-1	CASSPDRAYNEQFF	TGTGCCAGCAGCCCGGACAGGGCCTACAATGAGCAGTTCTTC
TRBV2	-	-	TRBJ1-1	CASREGPMNTEAFF	TGTGCCAGCAGGGAGGGGCCCATGAACACTGAAGCTTTCTTT
TRBV5-1	TRBD2	-	TRBJ2-5	CASSSTSGSKETQYF	TGCGCCAGCAGCTCCACTAGCGGGAGTAAGGAGACCCAGTACTTC
TRBV7-2	TRBD2	-	TRBJ2-7	CASSLFGTSPLEQYF	TGTGCCAGCAGCTTATTCGGGACTAGCCCCTTAGAGCAGTACTTC
TRBV5-1	-	-	TRBJ2-2	CASSFFPAGTENTGELFF	TGCGCCAGCAGCTTCTTCCCAGCCGGGACGGAGAACACCGGGGAGCTGTTTTTT
TRBV4-3	-	-	TRBJ2-7	CASSLRGDYEQYF	TGCGCCAGCAGTCTAAGGGGAGACTACGAGCAGTACTTC